Listed below are T cell receptor beta chains from one sample, sequenced in a study of T cell clonotyping in hematopoietic cell transplantation. TCRdb's copy holds only in-frame clones and misses some; the assay was immunoSEQ multiplex PCR. Seen here are around 80,000 clones, 90% to 96% observed once, and the top ten hold approximately 1.8%. The input for sequencing was peripheral blood mononuclear cells, taken before stem cell transplant. Source of these receptors: a woman aged 50 to 65 with acute myeloid leukemia. Some clones in this sample may be carry-over from other donors' samples. Both conserved end residues are trimmed from each CDR3. A D gene is named only where the DNA matches it firmly.

.	TRBV6-1	10	TRBJ1-2	ASSAGVYGYT
TRBD1	TRBV7-3	12	TRBJ2-7	ASSLQGASYEQY
TRBD1	TRBV5-1	14	TRBJ2-5	ASSLGIGTGLETQY
.	TRBV6-1	12	TRBJ2-2	ASSPRTLTGELF
TRBD1	TRBV11-2	12	TRBJ2-7	ASSLGDRTYEQY
.	TRBV6-5	11	TRBJ1-2	ASSLLVNYGYT
TRBD1	TRBV5-6	13	TRBJ1-3	ASSLGQGAGNTIY
TRBD1	TRBV30	14	TRBJ1-5	AWSQTGGSANQPQH
.	TRBV11-2	12	TRBJ2-7	ASSPADSSYEQY
.	TRBV7-9	12	TRBJ2-5	ASSFRQARETQY
.	TRBV4-1	11	TRBJ2-7	ASSQDQVYEQY
.	TRBV28	15	TRBJ2-2	ASTLQGSVDGTGELF
TRBD2	TRBV19	17	TRBJ2-1	ASSSLPTERGSSYNEQF
TRBD1	TRBV12-5	14	TRBJ2-7	ASGFDSGTGFYEQY
TRBD2	TRBV7-9	14	TRBJ2-2	ASSPWRGGNTGELF
TRBD2	TRBV2	13	TRBJ2-7	ASSGIGTSLSEQY
TRBD2	TRBV19	13	TRBJ2-5	ATQRREGPGETQY
.	TRBV6-1	12	TRBJ2-7	ASSEATPSYEQY
.	TRBV2	12	TRBJ2-2	ASRPGQNTGELF
.	TRBV25-1	12	TRBJ1-1	ASSDTGRNTEAF
.	TRBV14	11	TRBJ1-5	ASSRGPDQPQH
.	TRBV7-2	12	TRBJ1-4	ASSRGILNEKLF
.	TRBV9	14	TRBJ2-7	ASSVRGDSRQGEQY
.	TRBV19	13	TRBJ1-5	ASTSRDGGGQPQH
.	TRBV2	13	TRBJ2-1	ASSEAWRTYNEQF
.	TRBV19	10	TRBJ2-7	ASSTRQYEQY
TRBD1	TRBV2	13	TRBJ2-3	ASTRDRARTDTQY
.	TRBV7-9	12	TRBJ2-7	ASSLGRGSYEQY
.	TRBV4-1	16	TRBJ2-6	ASSQVRTVLSGANVLT
.	TRBV4-1	13	TRBJ1-5	ASSQEGRRYQPQH
.	TRBV30	11	TRBJ1-1	AWKGHQNTEAF
.	TRBV29-1	9	TRBJ2-7	SVEGGGKQY
TRBD1	TRBV5-6	14	TRBJ2-7	ASSLAGTGGLYEQY
TRBD2	TRBV7-6	12	TRBJ2-3	ASSRGGSTDTQY
.	TRBV2	9	TRBJ2-5	ASTVQETQY
TRBD1	TRBV25-1	13	TRBJ1-5	ASSVGTDLGQPQH
.	TRBV9	12	TRBJ2-1	ASSVGVGYNEQF
.	TRBV30	9	TRBJ2-7	AWGRMGEQY
.	TRBV14	12	TRBJ1-2	ASSQAYQNYGYT
TRBD1	TRBV5-6	12	TRBJ1-6	ASSLQGQRSPLH
.	TRBV6-5	14	TRBJ2-7	ASSYSGRESGYEQY
.	TRBV6-5	10	TRBJ2-2	ASKGNTGELF
TRBD2	TRBV11-2	12	TRBJ2-3	ASSLRTSADTQY
.	TRBV2	10	TRBJ2-3	ASGVSTDTQY
TRBD2	TRBV25-1	13	TRBJ2-1	ASSELRAGGREQF
.	TRBV7-8	9	TRBJ2-7	ASVDSYEQY
.	TRBV7-6	11	TRBJ2-1	ASSLGTHNEQF
TRBD2	TRBV28	15	TRBJ2-7	ASSPTLTSGSIYEQY